A selection of T cell receptor beta chains follows, all from one sample in a study of T cell responses to AZD1222 COVID-19 vaccine. The table came from immunoSEQ multiplex PCR; TCRdb's copy has only in-frame clones and leaves some out. Of approximately 60,000 clones in the sample, around 88% were seen once. The sample consisted of peripheral blood, taken 28 days after the second AZD1222 dose. The source is an adult who received the AZD1222 COVID-19 vaccine. CDR3s include the opening cysteine and the closing phenylalanine or tryptophan. Each record gives: J gene, clone size, V gene, D gene, CDR3 DNA, CDR3 protein. A D gene is named only where the DNA matches it firmly. Clone size is stated in some rows and not others, as once, few, many or a class when expanded.

J gene: TRBJ2-1; clone size: -; V gene: TRBV6-5; D gene: -; CDR3 DNA: TGTGCCAGCAGTCAGGGGTCGGAGCAGTTCTTC; CDR3 protein: CASSQGSEQFF
J gene: TRBJ1-1; clone size: -; V gene: TRBV29-1; D gene: TRBD1; CDR3 DNA: TGCAGCGTCACCCGGGACAGGGGTTATAGCACTGAAGCTTTCTTT; CDR3 protein: CSVTRDRGYSTEAFF
J gene: TRBJ2-3; clone size: -; V gene: TRBV19; D gene: -; CDR3 DNA: TGTGCCAGTAGTATGGTTGCGGGGATTAGCACAGATACGCAGTATTTT; CDR3 protein: CASSMVAGISTDTQYF
J gene: TRBJ2-5; clone size: -; V gene: TRBV28; D gene: -; CDR3 DNA: TGTGCCAGCAGTTCACCCGGTCGGCAAGAGACCCAGTACTTC; CDR3 protein: CASSSPGRQETQYF
J gene: TRBJ1-6; clone size: once; V gene: TRBV30; D gene: TRBD1; CDR3 DNA: TGTGCCTGGACGGACAGGGGGATTGATTCACCCCTCCACTTT; CDR3 protein: CAWTDRGIDSPLHF
J gene: TRBJ1-2; clone size: -; V gene: TRBV24-1; D gene: -; CDR3 DNA: TGTGCCACCAGTATAGGGGACTATGGCTACACCTTC; CDR3 protein: CATSIGDYGYTF
J gene: TRBJ1-4; clone size: once; V gene: TRBV18; D gene: TRBD1; CDR3 DNA: TGTGCCAGCTCACGTTCCGGGACAGGAGGGGAAAAACTGTTTTTT; CDR3 protein: CASSRSGTGGEKLFF
J gene: TRBJ1-2; clone size: few; V gene: TRBV28; D gene: TRBD1; CDR3 DNA: TGTGCCAGCAGTCCCGGACAGGGATGGGGCTACACCTTC; CDR3 protein: CASSPGQGWGYTF
J gene: TRBJ1-4; clone size: -; V gene: TRBV28; D gene: TRBD1; CDR3 DNA: TGTGCCAGCAGTCCTACCGGACAGGCTAATGAAAAACTGTTTTTT; CDR3 protein: CASSPTGQANEKLFF
J gene: TRBJ1-5; clone size: -; V gene: TRBV11-2; D gene: -; CDR3 DNA: TGTGCCAGCAGCCCGGACCTCAATCAGCCCCAGCATTTT; CDR3 protein: CASSPDLNQPQHF
J gene: TRBJ1-1; clone size: few; V gene: TRBV12-3/TRBV12-4; D gene: -; CDR3 DNA: TGTGCCAGCAGCACAACATCCAACACTGAAGCTTTCTTT; CDR3 protein: CASSTTSNTEAFF
J gene: TRBJ2-2; clone size: -; V gene: TRBV7-2; D gene: -; CDR3 DNA: TGTGCCAGCAGCATTCAAGTGCAGAACACCGGGGAGCTGTTTTTT; CDR3 protein: CASSIQVQNTGELFF
J gene: TRBJ1-4; clone size: -; V gene: TRBV4-1; D gene: TRBD1; CDR3 DNA: TGCGCCAGCAGCCAAGGGGGGACAGGGGATTTAGCTAATGAAAAACTGTTTTTT; CDR3 protein: CASSQGGTGDLANEKLFF
J gene: TRBJ1-2; clone size: -; V gene: TRBV5-1; D gene: -; CDR3 DNA: TGCGCCAGCAGAAGCGGGATCTATGGCTACACCTTC; CDR3 protein: CASRSGIYGYTF
J gene: TRBJ1-5; clone size: medium-sized; V gene: TRBV16; D gene: TRBD1; CDR3 DNA: TGTGCCAGCAGCCAATATTTCGGGACAGAAGATCAGCCCCAGCATTTT; CDR3 protein: CASSQYFGTEDQPQHF
J gene: TRBJ1-5; clone size: once; V gene: TRBV5-1; D gene: -; CDR3 DNA: TGCGCCAGCAGCTTGGTGCCGGATAGCAATCAGCCCCAGCATTTT; CDR3 protein: CASSLVPDSNQPQHF
J gene: TRBJ2-3; clone size: few; V gene: TRBV9; D gene: TRBD1; CDR3 DNA: TGTGCCAGCAGCGGACGGACAGGGGGAAATACGCAGTATTTT; CDR3 protein: CASSGRTGGNTQYF
J gene: TRBJ1-2; clone size: -; V gene: TRBV10-3; D gene: -; CDR3 DNA: TGTGCCATCAGTGACCTGCGGACAGCGGATGGCTACACCTTC; CDR3 protein: CAISDLRTADGYTF
J gene: TRBJ1-6; clone size: -; V gene: TRBV27; D gene: TRBD1; CDR3 DNA: TGTGCCAGCAGCCCGGGACAGGGCGCCTATAATTCACCCCTCCACTTT; CDR3 protein: CASSPGQGAYNSPLHF
J gene: TRBJ2-7; clone size: -; V gene: TRBV28; D gene: -; CDR3 DNA: TGTGCCTCATCAGCTGGGGACTACGAGCAGTACTTC; CDR3 protein: CASSAGDYEQYF
J gene: TRBJ1-2; clone size: few; V gene: TRBV29-1; D gene: -; CDR3 DNA: TGCAGCGTTGATCACCAATACTATGGCTACACCTTC; CDR3 protein: CSVDHQYYGYTF
J gene: TRBJ2-6; clone size: -; V gene: TRBV7-2; D gene: -; CDR3 DNA: TGTGCCAGCAGCTTAGGCGGGGGGGCCAACGTCCTGACTTTC; CDR3 protein: CASSLGGGANVLTF
J gene: TRBJ2-7; clone size: once; V gene: TRBV18; D gene: -; CDR3 DNA: TGTGCCAGCGGCAAGGTGGATATCTACGAGCAGTACTTC; CDR3 protein: CASGKVDIYEQYF
J gene: TRBJ1-1; clone size: -; V gene: TRBV2; D gene: -; CDR3 DNA: TGTGCCAGCGTAATGGAAAACACTGAAGCTTTCTTT; CDR3 protein: CASVMENTEAFF
J gene: TRBJ2-7; clone size: -; V gene: TRBV27; D gene: -; CDR3 DNA: TGTGCCACCGGAGGGGGGGATTCCTACGAGCAGTACTTC; CDR3 protein: CATGGGDSYEQYF
J gene: TRBJ1-1; clone size: -; V gene: TRBV28; D gene: -; CDR3 DNA: TGTGCCAGCAGTTTAGGCAGGGCGGGCACTGAAGCTTTCTTT; CDR3 protein: CASSLGRAGTEAFF
J gene: TRBJ1-1; clone size: -; V gene: TRBV29-1; D gene: -; CDR3 DNA: TGCAGCGTTGGAAATAGGAACACTGAAGCTTTCTTT; CDR3 protein: CSVGNRNTEAFF
J gene: TRBJ1-2; clone size: -; V gene: TRBV27; D gene: TRBD1; CDR3 DNA: TGTGCCAGCGGACAGGATAACTATGGCTACACCTTC; CDR3 protein: CASGQDNYGYTF
J gene: TRBJ2-1; clone size: -; V gene: TRBV5-1; D gene: -; CDR3 DNA: TGCGCCAGCAGCTTGGCCACGACTTACAATGAGCAGTTCTTC; CDR3 protein: CASSLATTYNEQFF
J gene: TRBJ2-2; clone size: -; V gene: TRBV29-1; D gene: -; CDR3 DNA: TGCAGCGTTGAACTTCTATCTGCACCAGTGGCCGGGGAGCTGTTTTTT; CDR3 protein: CSVELLSAPVAGELFF
J gene: TRBJ1-3; clone size: -; V gene: TRBV19; D gene: -; CDR3 DNA: TGTGCCAGTAGTGAAGAGAGCTCTGGAAACACCATATATTTT; CDR3 protein: CASSEESSGNTIYF
J gene: TRBJ2-7; clone size: -; V gene: TRBV19; D gene: -; CDR3 DNA: TGTGCCAGTAGTATGCAGGGAAACGAGCAGTACTTC; CDR3 protein: CASSMQGNEQYF
J gene: TRBJ1-5; clone size: -; V gene: TRBV28; D gene: -; CDR3 DNA: TGTGCCAGCAGTTGGCCGGCCAATCAGCCCCAGCATTTT; CDR3 protein: CASSWPANQPQHF
J gene: TRBJ2-3; clone size: -; V gene: TRBV5-6; D gene: -; CDR3 DNA: TGTGCCAGCAGCTTGGACTATTCAAATACGCAGTATTTT; CDR3 protein: CASSLDYSNTQYF
J gene: TRBJ1-1; clone size: -; V gene: TRBV13; D gene: -; CDR3 DNA: TGTGCCAGCAGCCCCCGGGTGAACACTGAAGCTTTCTTT; CDR3 protein: CASSPRVNTEAFF
J gene: TRBJ1-1; clone size: -; V gene: TRBV10-3; D gene: -; CDR3 DNA: TGTGCCATCAGTGAGAGCCAGGGGAACACTGAAGCTTTCTTT; CDR3 protein: CAISESQGNTEAFF